The T cell receptor (beta chain) described here comes from a study of cytomegalovirus exposure and HLA in healthy donors. Study-wide results and limits: Several top significant clusters appeared, in a later analysis, to be linked to common viral pathogens. For most subjects, TCR beta sequences were reported to predict HLA-A and HLA-B alleles with accuracy.

The CDR3 totals 14 residues. CDR1 is SEHNR, CDR2 FQNEAQ, per germline (reference sequence). 13 Jbeta primers and 60 Vbeta primers were used for the PCR. The repertoire was sequenced with immunoSEQ multiplex PCR; TCRdb's copy has only in-frame clones and lacks some. This sample lists about 130,000 clones; its ten largest clones have 2.2%. With respect to this clone: Its antigen is still unknown.

Healthy bone marrow donors formed the donor group. Specimen: PBMCs. This sequence joins TRBV7-9 and TRBJ2-5, with D hard to call. The J call may be faulty, since TRBJ2-7 better matches the DNA end. The sequence came from a man aged 35-49 years in good health and CMV-seronegative. This CDR3 reads CASSLVWSSYEQYF. As DNA, the CDR3 is TGTGCCAGCAGCTTAGTGTGGTCAAGTTACGAGCAGTACTTC.